The next 25 T cell receptor beta chains were all read from a single sample in a study of cytomegalovirus exposure and HLA in healthy donors. Researchers ran the PCR with 60 Vbeta and 13 Jbeta primers. The data were produced by immunoSEQ multiplex PCR, yet TCRdb's version contains in-frame clones alone and is incomplete. The data contain 100,000 to 150,000 clones, about two thirds of them singletons. The sequencing sample was made of PBMCs. The receptors come from a man aged 25-40 years in good health and CMV-seronegative.

This clone has a single count. V is TRBV9 and J is TRBJ1-3; the D gene is possibly TRBD1 (5 bases). The CDR3 is 17 residues long. Trimming cost V 4 bases and J 0 bases, with 17 bases left between them. Germline CDR1 and CDR2: SGDLS and YYNGEE. The CDR3 DNA reads as TGTGCCAGCAGCACCCGGAGCAGGGTCCACTCTGGAAACACCATATATTTT. Encoded protein: CASSTRSRVHSGNTIYF.

This clone was seen just once. This rearrangement joins TRBV11-2 to TRBJ2-5; D possibly corresponds to TRBD1 (6 bases). Trimming shortened V by 5 bases and J by 4 bases, and 8 bases separated the two germline ends. Germline-derived CDR1 and CDR2 are SGHAT and FQNNGV. The CDR3 runs to 12 residues. The CDR3 nucleotides are TGTGCCAGCAGCGGGGGCGGAGAGACCCAGTACTTC. It codes for CASSGGGETQYF.

This chain connects TRBV11-1 to TRBJ2-7; TRBD2 is a possible D gene (6 bases). The CDR3 is 16 amino acids. Germline V gene lookup returns CDR1 SGHAT and CDR2 FQDESV (reference sequence). Trimming took 0 bases from V and 3 from J, leaving 15 bases between them. The CDR3 DNA reads TGTGCCAGCAGCTTAGCGCATAGCGGTGGGCGCTACGAGCAGTACTTC. It encodes CASSLAHSGGRYEQYF.

The rearrangement uses TRBV5-4 and TRBJ2-3; 15 bases are a match to TRBD2. Losses at the gene ends were 4 bases for V and 5 bases for J; bases not matched to a gene: 11. This CDR3 is 18 amino acids long. Germline V gene lookup returns CDR1 SGHNT and CDR2 YYREEE (reference sequence). The DNA of the CDR3 is TGTGCCAGCAGCCTCAGGACTAGCGGGGGGGGTCAGCAAGATACGCAGTATTTT. Encoded protein: CASSLRTSGGGQQDTQYF.

The DNA of the CDR3 is TGTGCCAGCTCCTTACTAGCGGGGGCCCAAGAGACCCAGTACTTC. It specifies CASSLLAGAQETQYF. The chain has TRBV18 and TRBJ2-5; TRBD2 aligns across 11 bases. The trim removed 6 bases at V and 1 base at J, leaving 4 bases unmatched. In germline, CDR1 is KGHSH, CDR2 LQKENI. This CDR3 region has 15 residues.

The chain combines TRBV30 with TRBJ2-6, with D maybe TRBD1 (6 bases). Trimming took 2 bases from V and 2 from J, leaving 19 bases between them. This CDR3 comprises 18 residues. Germline CDR1 reads GTSNPN; CDR2 reads SVGIG (reference sequence). CDR3 sequence (DNA): TGTGCCTGGAGTTTCCGGGACAACCTTCGGGCTGGGGCCAACGTCCTGACTTTC. This codes for CAWSFRDNLRAGANVLTF.

This chain links TRBV6-4 with TRBJ2-3, with 8 positions matching TRBD1. V shed 2 bases, J shed 4 bases, and the junction held 5 bases outside the gene matches. The germline V gene encodes CDR1 MRHNA and CDR2 SNTAGT. This CDR3 is built from 15 residues. CDR3 coding DNA: TGTGCCAGCAGTGACGACAGGGGTAGGGCAGATACGCAGTATTTT. Translating gives CASSDDRGRADTQYF.

This sequence joins TRBV5-6 and TRBJ2-7; possible D gene TRBD1, 5 bases. The V end was cut by 0 bases, the J end by 1 base, with 14 bases between. This CDR3 spans 16 amino acids. Germline V gene data show CDR1 as SGHDT and CDR2 as YYEEEE. The CDR3 region has the DNA TGTGCCAGCAGCTTGGCCGGCAGGGAAGTTTCCTACGAGCAGTACTTC. This sequence encodes CASSLAGREVSYEQYF. The full variable domain, with the rest looked up from reference TRBV5-6 and TRBJ2-7, is DAGVTQSPTHLIKTRGQQVTLRCSPKSGHDTVSWYQQALGQGPQFIFQYYEEEERQRGNFPDRFSGHQFPNYSSELNVNALLLGDSALYLCASSLAGREVSYEQYFGPGTRLTVT.

This clone was found a few times. V usage is TRBV18 and J usage is TRBJ2-1; 11 positions match TRBD2. J lost 7 bases, V lost 2 bases, and 7 bases had no gene match. The CDR3 is 16 amino acids. Germline CDR1 reads KGHSH; CDR2 reads LQKENI. The CDR3 sequence is CASSPILAGAGNEQFF. The CDR3 nucleotides are TGTGCCAGCTCACCAATACTAGCGGGGGCGGGGAATGAGCAGTTCTTC.

This clone was recorded only once. This chain uses TRBV6-1 with TRBJ1-6, with D perhaps TRBD1 (6 bases). Trimming took 5 bases from V and 5 from J, leaving 10 bases between them. The germline CDR1 and CDR2 sequences are MNHNS and SASEGT. The CDR3 spans 14 residues. The DNA for the CDR3 is TGTGCCAGCAGTCGGGACACCGATAATTCACCCCTCCACTTT. As protein: CASSRDTDNSPLHF.

V usage is TRBV4-1 and J usage is TRBJ1-5; TRBD1 might be the D (6 bases). CDR1 is MGHRA and CDR2 is YSYEKL in the germline V gene. The CDR3 has 13 residues. Trimming removed 0 bases from V and 7 bases from J, with 7 bases in between. In nucleotides, the CDR3 is TGCGCCAGCAGCCAAGAGGGGGCCCAGCCCCAGCATTTT. Protein sequence: CASSQEGAQPQHF.

J is TRBJ1-2 and V is TRBV7-2; D gene unclear. The CDR3 length is 15 residues. V lost 5 bases, J lost 0 bases, and 13 bases lay in between. CDR1 is SGHTA and CDR2 is FQGNSA in the germline V gene. The CDR3 protein is CASSPAGSTNYGYTF. The CDR3 region has the DNA TGTGCCAGCAGCCCCGCCGGGAGCACTAACTATGGCTACACCTTC.

CDR3 nucleotides: TGCGCCAGCAGCCAAGATACTACCGGGACAGAGGGCACAGATACGCAGTATTTT. As protein: CASSQDTTGTEGTDTQYF. J is TRBJ2-3 and V is TRBV4-3; 7 bases are shared with TRBD1. The germline V gene has CDR1 LGHNA and CDR2 YSLEER. CDR3 length equals 18 residues. V lost 0 bases and J lost 1; bases outside the gene matches: 10.

This clone was seen only once. The chain is built from TRBV19 and TRBJ2-7, with TRBD2 identical over 8 bases. The CDR3 totals 15 residues. The J segment lost 2 bases and the V segment lost 0 bases, leaving 3 bases of the junction unmatched. Germline V lookup: CDR1 LNHDA, CDR2 SQIVND (reference sequence). This CDR3 reads CASSIEYSGAYEQYF. CDR3 nucleotides: TGTGCCAGTAGTATAGAATATAGCGGGGCCTACGAGCAGTACTTC.

CDR3 residues: CASSRTEKETQYF. CDR3 nucleotides: TGTGCCAGCAGCCGGACAGAGAAAGAGACCCAGTACTTC. The J gene is TRBJ2-5, the V gene TRBV4-2; a weak D match, TRBD1 (6 bases). The V gene's germline CDR1 is LGHNA and CDR2 YNFKEQ. V gave up 4 bases and J gave up 3 bases, with 9 bases separating them. This CDR3 region has 13 residues.

V usage is TRBV5-1 and J usage is TRBJ2-1; possibly TRBD1 for D (5 bases). V shed 2 bases and J shed 7 bases, with 7 bases lying between them. The CDR3 has 12 amino acids. From germline, CDR1 is SGHRS and CDR2 YFSETQ. CDR3 DNA: TGCGCCAGCAGCTTTCAGGGTAATGAGCAGTTCTTC. Translated, it gives CASSFQGNEQFF.

The chain links TRBV6-5 to TRBJ1-2; a possible D gene is TRBD1 (5 bases). Trimming removed 2 bases at V and 7 bases at J, with 14 bases between. Germline CDR1 is MNHEY and CDR2 is SVGAGI. CDR3 length: 14 amino acids. The CDR3 reads CASSYLQGFSGYTF. The DNA of the CDR3 is TGTGCCAGCAGTTACCTTCAGGGATTTAGTGGCTACACCTTC.

The CDR3 here is CASSLWAGSNTEAFF. Written as DNA, the CDR3 is TGTGCCAGCAGTTTATGGGCAGGATCGAACACTGAAGCTTTCTTT. This chain uses TRBV27 with TRBJ1-1; D remains unclear. The germline V gene has CDR1 MNHEY and CDR2 SMNVEV (reference sequence). This CDR3 region has 15 residues. Trimming stripped 1 base from V and 1 base from J, with 10 bases between.

This clone was detected only a few times. The chain recombines TRBV6-1 with TRBJ2-1, with a weak D call TRBD1 (8 bases). Per germline, CDR1 MNHNS and CDR2 SASEGT. This CDR3 has 15 residues. Trimming took off 6 bases at V and 9 bases at J, with 21 bases between the two ends. The CDR3 DNA follows: TGTGCCAGCAGATTACAGGGGGGGGGAGCAGGTGAGCAGTTCTTC. This sequence encodes CASRLQGGGAGEQFF.

This chain joins TRBV6-5 and TRBJ1-1; TRBD1 might be the D (5 bases). With 5 bases removed from V and 0 bases from J, the gap between germline ends came to 7 bases. CDR1 and CDR2 (germline): MNHEY, SVGAGI. The CDR3 is 13 amino acids. CDR3 DNA sequence: TGTGCCAGCAGTGACAGTCTGAACACTGAAGCTTTCTTT. Protein: CASSDSLNTEAFF.

CDR3 bases: TGTGCCAGCAGCTCGTCGAACTATGGCTACACCTTC. Translation: CASSSSNYGYTF. The V call is TRBV5-8, the J call TRBJ1-2; D is undetermined. Germline V lookup: CDR1 SGHTS, CDR2 YDEGEE. V was cut by 3 bases and J by 2 bases, with 5 bases left in between. The CDR3 covers 12 residues.

This chain joins TRBV5-1 and TRBJ2-5; 9 bases map to TRBD1. Germline CDR1 and CDR2: SGHRS and YFSETQ. CDR3 length: 14 residues. V lost 4 bases and J lost 7; bases outside the gene matches: 8. Written as DNA, the CDR3 is TGCGCCAGCAGCCAACGGGACAGGGCCGTGACCCAGTACTTC. Protein: CASSQRDRAVTQYF. Complete variable domain (other parts from reference TRBV5-1 and TRBJ2-5): KAGVTQTPRYLIKTRGQQVTLSCSPISGHRSVSWYQQTPGQGLQFLFEYFSETQRNKGNFPGRFSGRQFSNSRSEMNVSTLELGDSALYLCASSQRDRAVTQYFGPGTRLLVL.

The chain uses TRBV2 and TRBJ2-7, with D possibly TRBD2 on 6 matching bases. Trimming pared 2 bases from V and 5 bases from J, leaving 10 bases between. The germline CDR1 and CDR2 sequences are SNHLY and FYNNEI. The CDR3 loop spans 13 amino acids. The CDR3 loop is CASSEQEGDEQYF. The CDR3 DNA follows: TGTGCCAGCAGTGAACAGGAGGGTGACGAGCAGTACTTC.

The rearrangement links TRBV2 to TRBJ2-1; 8 bases are shared with TRBD1. Trimming took 2 bases from V and 7 from J; bases not matched to a gene: 13. The CDR3 sequence is 17 residues long. Germline V gives CDR1 SNHLY, CDR2 FYNNEI. CDR3 nucleotide sequence: TGTGCCAGCAGTGAATCCCGATCCAAGGACAGGGTAAATGAGCAGTTCTTC. Its translation: CASSESRSKDRVNEQFF.

This clone came up once. This sequence joins TRBV19 and TRBJ2-1, with 7 bases matching TRBD2. Germline CDR1 and CDR2: LNHDA and SQIVND (reference sequence). The CDR3 spans 15 residues. Trimming cost V 3 bases and J 6 bases; bases outside gene matches: 8. The CDR3 bases are TGTGCCAGTAGTATCCATGGCTCGGGGGGCAATGAGCAGTTCTTC. Its translation: CASSIHGSGGNEQFF. Full variable domain (remainder filled in from reference TRBV19 and TRBJ2-1): DGGITQSPKYLFRKEGQNVTLSCEQNLNHDAMYWYRQDPGQGLRLIYYSQIVNDFQKGDIAEGYSVSREKKESFPLTVTSAQKNPTAFYLCASSIHGSGGNEQFFGPGTRLTVL.